The 8 T cell receptor beta chains reported below all come from one sample, sequenced in a study of cytomegalovirus exposure and HLA in healthy donors (dated by TCRdb to 2015 to 2018). The method was the immunoSEQ multiplex PCR assay. TCRdb stores this immuneACCESS table with in-frame sequences only. Part of the clones is absent; in the studies checked, under half of the shortfall reflects unresolved V genes, and no reason is known for the rest. A total of about 190,000 clones appear in this sample, roughly 84% of them only once. The leading ten clones occupy over 5.5% of the sample. Sequenced: PBMCs. These receptors came from a man aged 18 to 29 in good health and CMV-seropositive.

The chain is built from TRBV19 and TRBJ2-1; 7 bases map to TRBD1. J gave up 5 bases and V 4 bases, and 5 bases lay outside the gene matches. In germline, CDR1 is LNHDA, CDR2 SQIVND (reference sequence). The CDR3 consists of 14 residues. The CDR3 protein is CASSTSDRNNEQFF. In DNA, the CDR3 is TGTGCCAGTAGTACCTCGGACAGGAACAATGAGCAGTTCTTC.

The V call is TRBV19, the J call TRBJ2-3, with 11 bases that match TRBD2. V lost 5 bases and J lost 10; bases outside the gene matches: 5. Looked up from germline, CDR1 is LNHDA and CDR2 is SQIVND (reference sequence). The CDR3 contains 13 residues. Here the CDR3 DNA reads TGTGCCAGTAGTCGGAAACTAGCGGGAGCGCAGTATTTT. Translated, it gives CASSRKLAGAQYF.

The CDR3 DNA reads TGTGCCAGCAGTGAGTCGGCGGAAGAGACCCAGTACTTC. Amino acid sequence: CASSESAEETQYF. The V gene is TRBV6-4, the J gene TRBJ2-5; D is unresolved. The ends were cut back, 3 bases at V and 3 bases at J, with 8 bases in the middle. CDR3 length: 13 residues. Germline values: CDR1 MRHNA, CDR2 SNTAGT.

V is TRBV7-3 and J is TRBJ2-3, with D possibly being TRBD2 (5 bases). This CDR3 spans 16 amino acids. The germline V gene encodes CDR1 SGHTA and CDR2 FQGTGA. The ends were cut back, 4 bases at V and 3 bases at J, with 17 bases in the middle. The CDR3 DNA sequence: TGTGCCAGCAGCTCAAGTTGGGAGTACGGAACAGATACGCAGTATTTT. Encoded protein: CASSSSWEYGTDTQYF.

The rearrangement joins TRBV7-8 to TRBJ1-1; no clear D. Germline lookup yields CDR1 SGHVS and CDR2 FQNEAQ. The V gene lost 1 base and the J gene lost 7 bases, with 13 bases spanning the gap. The CDR3 consists of 14 residues. DNA of the CDR3: TGTGCCAGCAGCTTAGACGTTGCCTGGCATGAAGCTTTCTTT. Amino acid sequence: CASSLDVAWHEAFF. The whole variable domain, filled in from reference TRBV7-8 and TRBJ1-1, reads GAGVSQSPRYKVAKRGQDVALRCDPISGHVSLFWYQQALGQGPEFLTYFQNEAQLDKSGLPSDRFFAERPEGSVSTLKIQRTQQEDSAVYLCASSLDVAWHEAFFGQGTRLTVV.

V usage is TRBV30 and J usage is TRBJ1-4; 7 bases align to TRBD1. Germline CDR1 and CDR2: GTSNPN and SVGIG (reference sequence). V was clipped by 8 bases and J by 3 bases; unmatched bases: 9. This CDR3 has 14 amino acids. The CDR3 spells CAGSRTGSNEKLFF. The CDR3 DNA reads TGTGCCGGATCCCGGACAGGTTCTAATGAAAAACTGTTTTTT. The full variable domain, its missing parts supplied by reference TRBV30 and TRBJ1-4, is SQTIHQWPATLVQPVGSPLSLECTVEGTSNPNLYWYRQAAGRGLQLLFYSVGIGQISSEVPQNLSASRPQDRQFILSSKKLLLSDSGFYLCAGSRTGSNEKLFFGSGTQLSVL.

This clone appeared a few times. The chain uses TRBV5-4 and TRBJ1-1, with D perhaps TRBD1 (6 bases). The CDR3 runs 18 residues. Trimming pared 2 bases from V and 5 bases from J, leaving 25 bases between. Germline V CDR1 and CDR2: SGHNT, YYREEE (reference sequence). CDR3 loop: CASSFLLGTPRWRTEAFF. DNA of the CDR3: TGTGCCAGCAGCTTTTTGTTGGGGACACCCCGATGGAGGACTGAAGCTTTCTTT.

The chain combines TRBV25-1 with TRBJ2-7; tentatively, D is TRBD2 (6 bases). The CDR3 is made up of 15 amino acids. Trimming took 1 base from V and 4 from J, leaving 14 bases between them. In germline, CDR1 is MGHDK, CDR2 SYGVNS. The CDR3 loop is CASSESGGFRYEQYF. DNA of the CDR3: TGTGCCAGCAGTGAATCTGGAGGGTTTCGTTACGAGCAGTACTTC.